This TCR beta chain originates from a study of cytomegalovirus exposure and HLA in healthy donors. As for this clone: The antigen is not known.

Study-wide findings and caveats: Among donors in an Asian-associated ancestry cluster, a later analysis reportedly found fewer N-insertions than the roughly 610-donor mean. Sequencing artifact likely explains a cluster of highly shared sequence variants.

In germline, CDR1 is SGHRS, CDR2 YFSETQ. V lost 2 bases, J lost 0 bases, and 12 bases lay in between. This CDR3 contains 16 residues. Vbeta (60) and Jbeta (13) primers were used in the PCR. Generated by immunoSEQ multiplex PCR, the TCRdb table keeps only in-frame clones and is missing some. The sample carries about 99,000 clones, 10% recorded once. V usage is TRBV5-1 and J usage is TRBJ2-1; D not resolved. The clonotype comes from a man aged 40-50 years in good health and CMV-seropositive. Sequencing was performed on PBMCs. As DNA, the CDR3 is TGCGCCAGCAGCTTTACGGGTACTAACTCCTACAATGAGCAGTTCTTC. Amino acid sequence: CASSFTGTNSYNEQFF.